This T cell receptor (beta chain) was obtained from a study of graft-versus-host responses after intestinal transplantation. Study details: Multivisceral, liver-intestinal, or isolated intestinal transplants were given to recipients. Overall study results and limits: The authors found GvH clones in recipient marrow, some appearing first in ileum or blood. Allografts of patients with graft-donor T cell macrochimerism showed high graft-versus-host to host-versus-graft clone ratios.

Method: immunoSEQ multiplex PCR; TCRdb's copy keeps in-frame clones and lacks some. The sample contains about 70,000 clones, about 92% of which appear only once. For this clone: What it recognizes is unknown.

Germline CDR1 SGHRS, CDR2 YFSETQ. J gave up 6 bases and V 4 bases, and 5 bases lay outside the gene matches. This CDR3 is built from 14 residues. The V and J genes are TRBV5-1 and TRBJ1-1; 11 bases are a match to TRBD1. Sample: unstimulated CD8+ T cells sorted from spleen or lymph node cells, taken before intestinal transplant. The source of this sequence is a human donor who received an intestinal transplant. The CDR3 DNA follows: TGCGCCAGCAGCCCGCCGGGACAGGGGGCTGAAGCTTTCTTT. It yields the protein CASSPPGQGAEAFF.